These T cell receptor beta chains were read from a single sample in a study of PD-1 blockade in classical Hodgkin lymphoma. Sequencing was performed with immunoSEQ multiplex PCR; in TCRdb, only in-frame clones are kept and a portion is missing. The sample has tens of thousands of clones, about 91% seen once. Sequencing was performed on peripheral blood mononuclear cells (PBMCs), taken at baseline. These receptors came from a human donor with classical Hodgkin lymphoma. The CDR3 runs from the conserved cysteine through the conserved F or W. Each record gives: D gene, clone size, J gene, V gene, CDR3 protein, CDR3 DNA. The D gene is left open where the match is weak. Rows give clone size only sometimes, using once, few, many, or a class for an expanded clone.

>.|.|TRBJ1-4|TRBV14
CASSQMGGSNEKLFF
TGTGCCAGCAGCCAAATGGGTGGGTCTAATGAAAAACTGTTTTTT
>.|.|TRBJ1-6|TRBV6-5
CASLGGRNSPLHF
TGTGCCAGCCTTGGGGGGCGGAATTCACCCCTCCACTTT
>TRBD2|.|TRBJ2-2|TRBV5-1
CASTQLAGGTNTGELFF
TGCGCCAGCACCCAGCTAGCGGGGGGAACGAACACCGGGGAGCTGTTTTTT
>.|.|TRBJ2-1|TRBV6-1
CASNDPGHITEQFF
TGTGCCAGCAATGACCCGGGACACATTACTGAGCAGTTCTTC
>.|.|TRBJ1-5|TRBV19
CASSKQGGGQPQHF
TGTGCCAGTAGTAAACAGGGAGGAGGCCAGCCCCAGCATTTT
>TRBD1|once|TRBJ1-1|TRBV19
CASSIGTGGTEAFF
TGTGCCAGTAGTATCGGGACAGGGGGCACTGAAGCTTTCTTT
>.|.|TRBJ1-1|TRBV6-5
CASSYPPPADSEAFF
TGTGCCAGCAGTTACCCCCCCCCGGCGGACTCTGAAGCTTTCTTT
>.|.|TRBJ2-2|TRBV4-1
CASSQDDSPYTGELFF
TGCGCCAGCAGCCAAGATGATAGCCCATACACCGGGGAGCTGTTTTTT
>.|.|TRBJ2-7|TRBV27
CASSLSIESEQYF
TGTGCCAGCAGTTTATCGATCGAGAGCGAGCAGTACTTC
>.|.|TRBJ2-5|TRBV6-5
CASTRDLGETQYF
TGTGCCAGCACCCGGGACCTGGGGGAGACCCAGTACTTC
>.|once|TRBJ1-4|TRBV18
CASSPLGANEKLFF
TGTGCCAGCTCACCGTTGGGCGCTAATGAAAAACTGTTTTTT
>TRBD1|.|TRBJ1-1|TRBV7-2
CASTLGGTANTEAFF
TGTGCCAGCACCTTGGGAGGGACAGCGAACACTGAAGCTTTCTTT
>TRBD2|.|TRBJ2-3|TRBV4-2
CASSQDLAGGPDTQYF
TGTGCCAGCAGCCAAGACCTAGCGGGGGGTCCAGATACGCAGTATTTT
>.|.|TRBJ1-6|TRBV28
CASSLAGTRSSTRRKNYNSPLHF
TGTGCCAGCAGTTTGGCGGGCACCCGCTCATCAACGCGCAGGAAGAACTATAATTCACCCCTCCACTTT
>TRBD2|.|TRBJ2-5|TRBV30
CAWSVKGGWETQYF
TGTGCCTGGAGTGTCAAGGGAGGGTGGGAGACCCAGTACTTC
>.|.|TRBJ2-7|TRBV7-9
CASSLADGYEQYF
TGTGCCAGCAGCTTAGCGGACGGGTACGAGCAGTACTTC
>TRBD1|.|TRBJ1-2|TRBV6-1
CASRITGEVADTF
TGTGCCAGCAGGATCACAGGGGAGGTCGCGGACACCTTC
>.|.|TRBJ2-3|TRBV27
CASSFLTARHDTQYF
TGTGCCAGCAGTTTTCTTACCGCCCGACACGATACGCAGTATTTT
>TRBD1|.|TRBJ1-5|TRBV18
CASSQGQGPNQPQHF
TGTGCCAGCTCACAGGGACAGGGGCCGAATCAGCCCCAGCATTTT
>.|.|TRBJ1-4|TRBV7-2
CASSLNEKLFF
TGTGCCAGCAGCTTAAACGAAAAACTGTTTTTT
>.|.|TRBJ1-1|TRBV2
CASRGSRRTNTEAFF
TGTGCCAGCAGGGGCTCGCGGAGAACGAACACTGAAGCTTTCTTT
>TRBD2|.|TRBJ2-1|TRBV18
CASSLTSGGISYNEQFF
TGTGCCAGCTCACTCACTAGCGGGGGGATTTCCTACAATGAGCAGTTCTTC
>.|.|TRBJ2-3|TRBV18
CASSPRSIDRTSTDTQYF
TGTGCCAGCTCACCAAGAAGCATCGACAGGACTAGCACAGATACGCAGTATTTT
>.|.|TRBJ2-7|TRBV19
CASSIPRAGGGYEQYF
TGTGCCAGTAGTATCCCTCGGGCAGGGGGGGGGTACGAGCAGTACTTC
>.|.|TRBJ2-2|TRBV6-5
CASSYWETGELFF
TGTGCCAGCAGTTATTGGGAAACCGGGGAGCTGTTTTTT
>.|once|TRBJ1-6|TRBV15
CATSSETGGKIFHF
TGTGCCACCAGCAGTGAGACAGGAGGTAAAATTTTCCACTTT
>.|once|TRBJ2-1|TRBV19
CASSPDNEQFF
TGTGCCAGTAGTCCGGACAATGAGCAGTTCTTC
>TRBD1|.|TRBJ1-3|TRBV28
CASSSGTGIPSGNTIYF
TGTGCCAGCAGCTCCGGGACAGGTATTCCCTCTGGAAACACCATATATTTT
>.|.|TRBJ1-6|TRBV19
CASRAGNSPLHF
TGTGCCAGTAGGGCAGGCAATTCACCCCTCCACTTT
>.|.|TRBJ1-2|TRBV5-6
CASSLGGEGYGYTF
TGTGCCAGCAGCTTGGGAGGGGAAGGCTATGGCTACACCTTC
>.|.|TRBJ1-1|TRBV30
CAWSVLTWAEAFF
TGTGCCTGGAGTGTACTGACGTGGGCTGAAGCTTTCTTT
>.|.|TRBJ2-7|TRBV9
CASSVGGGSGLSF
.
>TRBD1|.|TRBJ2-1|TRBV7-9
CASSLGTGNNEQFF
TGTGCCAGCAGCTTAGGGACAGGCAACAATGAGCAGTTCTTC
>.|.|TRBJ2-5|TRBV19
CASTRYGNQETQYF
TGTGCCAGTACCCGATACGGCAACCAAGAGACCCAGTACTTC
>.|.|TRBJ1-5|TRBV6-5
CASNEGAYQPQHF
TGTGCCAGCAACGAAGGGGCTTATCAGCCCCAGCATTTT
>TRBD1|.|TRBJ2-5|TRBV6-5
CASSPRQGARETQYF
TGTGCCAGCAGCCCCCGACAGGGGGCGCGAGAGACCCAGTACTTC
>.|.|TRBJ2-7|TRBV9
CASSVSLGSYEQYF
TGTGCCAGCAGCGTTTCCCTGGGCAGCTACGAGCAGTACTTC
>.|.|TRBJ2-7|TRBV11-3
CASSGGTEQYF
TGTGCCAGCAGCGGGGGGACCGAGCAGTACTTC
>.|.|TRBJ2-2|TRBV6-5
CATGQKHTGELFF
TGTGCCACCGGACAGAAACACACCGGGGAGCTGTTTTTT
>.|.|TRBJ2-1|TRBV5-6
CASELATYNEQFF
TGTGCCAGCGAGCTAGCGACTTACAATGAGCAGTTCTTC
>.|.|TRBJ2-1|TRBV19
CASSIGDGPYNEQFF
TGTGCCAGTAGTATTGGGGACGGCCCCTACAATGAGCAGTTCTTC